A selection of T cell receptor beta chains follows, all from one sample in a study of T cells after yellow fever vaccination. A single record per CDR3 protein comes from TCRdb applying MiXCR to the 5' RACE reads. The data hold hundreds of thousands of distinct CDR3 sequences, with approximately 3.9% observed a single time. Specimen: PBMCs, collected on the day of the yellow fever booster vaccination. These receptors came from a man aged 18 to 35 who received the YFV17D yellow fever vaccine. Each CDR3 is given with its conserved first and last residue. A D gene is named only where the DNA matches it firmly. Clone size appears in some rows only: once, few, many, or a class for an expanded clone.

abundance: many; d_gene: NA; v_gene: TRBV7-3; j_gene: TRBJ2-2; CDR3aa: CASSANTGELFF; CDR3nt: TGTGCCAGCAGCGCGAACACCGGGGAGCTGTTTTTT
abundance: many; d_gene: TRBD1; v_gene: TRBV7-3; j_gene: TRBJ2-2; CDR3aa: CASTPTGGYGELFF; CDR3nt: TGTGCCAGCACCCCGACAGGGGGGTACGGGGAGCTGTTTTTT
abundance: NA; d_gene: NA; v_gene: TRBV6-5; j_gene: TRBJ1-5; CDR3aa: CASSPLYGQPQHF; CDR3nt: TGTGCCAGCAGTCCCCTCTATGGTCAGCCCCAGCATTTT
abundance: NA; d_gene: TRBD1; v_gene: TRBV19; j_gene: TRBJ2-1; CDR3aa: CASSIMGGGDRGNEQFF; CDR3nt: TGTGCCAGTAGTATCATGGGTGGTGGAGACAGGGGCAATGAGCAGTTCTTC
abundance: many; d_gene: NA; v_gene: TRBV12-3/TRBV12-4; j_gene: TRBJ2-3; CDR3aa: CASRGLVTDTQYF; CDR3nt: TGTGCCAGCAGGGGCCTTGTCACAGATACGCAGTATTTT
abundance: many; d_gene: TRBD1; v_gene: TRBV7-2; j_gene: TRBJ1-1; CDR3aa: CASSGRTGGTEAFF; CDR3nt: TGTGCCAGCAGCGGGCGGACAGGGGGCACTGAAGCTTTCTTT
abundance: many; d_gene: NA; v_gene: TRBV5-1; j_gene: TRBJ2-2; CDR3aa: CASSLLGGEELFF; CDR3nt: TGCGCCAGCAGCCTCCTAGGGGGGGAGGAGCTGTTTTTT
abundance: NA; d_gene: NA; v_gene: TRBV9; j_gene: TRBJ2-3; CDR3aa: CASSTGQIADTQYF; CDR3nt: TGTGCCAGCTCCACCGGACAGATCGCAGATACGCAGTATTTT
abundance: NA; d_gene: NA; v_gene: TRBV27; j_gene: TRBJ1-2; CDR3aa: CASSLNSRGGRYTF; CDR3nt: TGTGCCAGCAGTTTAAATTCCAGGGGAGGTCGCTACACCTTC
abundance: NA; d_gene: NA; v_gene: TRBV28; j_gene: TRBJ1-5; CDR3aa: CASGDGNQPQHF; CDR3nt: TGTGCCAGCGGGGACGGCAATCAGCCCCAGCATTTT
abundance: few; d_gene: TRBD1; v_gene: TRBV7-9; j_gene: TRBJ1-2; CDR3aa: CASSRQGEINYGYTF; CDR3nt: TGTGCCAGCAGCAGACAGGGGGAGATCAACTATGGCTACACCTTC
abundance: few; d_gene: TRBD2; v_gene: TRBV6-1; j_gene: TRBJ2-1; CDR3aa: CASSENWEGNEQFF; CDR3nt: TGTGCCAGCAGTGAAAACTGGGAGGGGAATGAGCAGTTCTTC
abundance: few; d_gene: NA; v_gene: TRBV7-9; j_gene: TRBJ2-2; CDR3aa: CASSPQVAGELFF; CDR3nt: TGTGCCAGCAGCCCGCAGGTCGCCGGGGAGCTGTTTTTT
abundance: many; d_gene: TRBD2; v_gene: TRBV3-1; j_gene: TRBJ2-1; CDR3aa: CASSQGFGGAYNEQFF; CDR3nt: TGTGCCAGCAGCCAAGGCTTTGGGGGGGCCTACAATGAGCAGTTCTTC
abundance: many; d_gene: TRBD1; v_gene: TRBV4-3; j_gene: TRBJ2-5; CDR3aa: CASSHSGQGPGETQYF; CDR3nt: TGCGCCAGCAGCCACTCCGGACAGGGGCCGGGGGAGACCCAGTACTTC
abundance: NA; d_gene: TRBD1; v_gene: TRBV7-8; j_gene: TRBJ1-6; CDR3aa: CASSPPGQSTYNSPLHF; CDR3nt: TGTGCCAGCAGCCCACCGGGACAGTCAACCTATAATTCACCCCTCCACTTT
abundance: many; d_gene: NA; v_gene: TRBV6-1; j_gene: TRBJ2-3; CDR3aa: CASRPAKGDTDTQYF; CDR3nt: TGTGCCAGCAGGCCGGCCAAGGGTGACACAGATACGCAGTATTTT
abundance: NA; d_gene: TRBD2; v_gene: TRBV4-1; j_gene: TRBJ2-5; CDR3aa: CASSQDRGLAGGQETQYF; CDR3nt: TGCGCCAGCAGCCAAGATAGGGGACTAGCGGGGGGCCAAGAGACCCAGTACTTC
abundance: few; d_gene: NA; v_gene: TRBV18; j_gene: TRBJ1-3; CDR3aa: CASSPNTLSGNTIYF; CDR3nt: TGTGCCAGCTCACCGAATACTCTCTCTGGAAACACCATATATTTT
abundance: many; d_gene: NA; v_gene: TRBV5-6; j_gene: TRBJ2-2; CDR3aa: CASSFNLQANTGELFF; CDR3nt: TGTGCCAGCAGCTTTAATCTACAGGCGAACACCGGGGAGCTGTTTTTT
abundance: many; d_gene: NA; v_gene: TRBV7-8; j_gene: TRBJ1-2; CDR3aa: CASSPGSPYGYTF; CDR3nt: TGTGCCAGCAGTCCCGGGAGCCCCTATGGCTACACCTTC
abundance: NA; d_gene: TRBD2; v_gene: TRBV30; j_gene: TRBJ2-5; CDR3aa: CAWSTSGGETQYF; CDR3nt: TGTGCCTGGAGCACTAGCGGCGGGGAGACCCAGTACTTC
abundance: many; d_gene: TRBD1; v_gene: TRBV23-1; j_gene: TRBJ2-3; CDR3aa: CASSGQGGTDTQYF; CDR3nt: TGCGCCAGCAGCGGACAGGGGGGAACAGATACGCAGTATTTT
abundance: NA; d_gene: NA; v_gene: TRBV7-9; j_gene: TRBJ1-4; CDR3aa: CASSFPVNEKLFF; CDR3nt: TGTGCCAGCAGCTTCCCCGTTAATGAAAAACTGTTTTTT
abundance: many; d_gene: TRBD1; v_gene: TRBV12-3/TRBV12-4; j_gene: TRBJ1-1; CDR3aa: CASRNQGAVTEAFF; CDR3nt: TGTGCCAGCAGAAATCAGGGGGCGGTCACTGAAGCTTTCTTT
abundance: many; d_gene: NA; v_gene: TRBV6-4; j_gene: TRBJ1-1; CDR3aa: CASSDRDNTEAFF; CDR3nt: TGTGCCAGCAGTGACCGGGACAACACTGAAGCTTTCTTT
abundance: many; d_gene: NA; v_gene: TRBV5-1; j_gene: TRBJ2-1; CDR3aa: CASSFRGRVSEQFF; CDR3nt: TGCGCCAGCAGCTTTCGGGGTAGGGTCTCGGAGCAGTTCTTC
abundance: few; d_gene: NA; v_gene: TRBV20-1; j_gene: TRBJ1-4; CDR3aa: CSASVGADNEKLFF; CDR3nt: TGCAGTGCCAGCGTAGGGGCCGACAATGAAAAACTGTTTTTT
abundance: many; d_gene: NA; v_gene: TRBV7-2; j_gene: TRBJ2-2; CDR3aa: CASSPGHLSNTGELFF; CDR3nt: TGTGCCAGCAGCCCGGGACACCTATCGAACACCGGGGAGCTGTTTTTT
abundance: many; d_gene: TRBD2; v_gene: TRBV5-4; j_gene: TRBJ2-5; CDR3aa: CASRLWGGQETQYF; CDR3nt: TGTGCCAGCCGCCTGTGGGGGGGCCAAGAGACCCAGTACTTC
abundance: many; d_gene: TRBD1; v_gene: TRBV20-1; j_gene: TRBJ1-6; CDR3aa: CSAYGTGNSPLHF; CDR3nt: TGCAGTGCTTACGGGACAGGGAATTCACCCCTCCACTTT
abundance: many; d_gene: NA; v_gene: TRBV2; j_gene: TRBJ1-1; CDR3aa: CASSGSGRTEAFF; CDR3nt: TGTGCCAGCAGTGGCAGTGGTCGCACTGAAGCTTTCTTT
abundance: many; d_gene: NA; v_gene: TRBV7-2; j_gene: TRBJ1-2; CDR3aa: CASSPGHVPNYGYTF; CDR3nt: TGTGCCAGCAGCCCAGGACACGTTCCTAACTATGGCTACACCTTC
abundance: NA; d_gene: NA; v_gene: TRBV7-2; j_gene: TRBJ2-7; CDR3aa: CASSPRGSSYEQYF; CDR3nt: TGTGCCAGCAGCCCACGGGGGAGCTCCTACGAGCAGTACTTC
abundance: many; d_gene: TRBD1; v_gene: TRBV5-5; j_gene: TRBJ2-3; CDR3aa: CASSSSPGTGDTQYF; CDR3nt: TGTGCCAGCAGCTCAAGTCCCGGGACAGGAGATACGCAGTATTTT
abundance: many; d_gene: NA; v_gene: TRBV30; j_gene: TRBJ2-1; CDR3aa: CAWISGVSSYNEQFF; CDR3nt: TGTGCCTGGATTAGCGGTGTAAGCTCCTACAATGAGCAGTTCTTC
abundance: many; d_gene: TRBD2; v_gene: TRBV5-4; j_gene: TRBJ2-2; CDR3aa: CASVYSGGSNTGELFF; CDR3nt: TGTGCCAGCGTGTATAGCGGGGGGTCGAACACCGGGGAGCTGTTTTTT
abundance: NA; d_gene: NA; v_gene: TRBV12-3/TRBV12-4; j_gene: TRBJ1-2; CDR3aa: CASTLDGGRGYTF; CDR3nt: TGTGCCAGCACCCTGGACGGGGGTCGTGGCTACACCTTC
abundance: many; d_gene: TRBD1; v_gene: TRBV2; j_gene: TRBJ1-1; CDR3aa: CASRTGDTEAFF; CDR3nt: TGTGCCAGCCGGACAGGGGACACTGAAGCTTTCTTT
abundance: NA; d_gene: NA; v_gene: TRBV6-6; j_gene: TRBJ1-1; CDR3aa: CASSSHGDTEAFF; CDR3nt: TGTGCCAGCAGCTCACATGGGGACACTGAAGCTTTCTTT
abundance: many; d_gene: TRBD2; v_gene: TRBV7-9; j_gene: TRBJ2-7; CDR3aa: CASSLFRGEPSYEQYF; CDR3nt: TGTGCCAGCAGCTTATTTCGGGGGGAACCCTCCTACGAGCAGTACTTC
abundance: many; d_gene: NA; v_gene: TRBV9; j_gene: TRBJ2-6; CDR3aa: CASSLGFGANVLTF; CDR3nt: TGTGCCAGCAGCTTAGGGTTTGGGGCCAACGTCCTGACTTTC
abundance: many; d_gene: TRBD2; v_gene: TRBV24-1; j_gene: TRBJ2-3; CDR3aa: CATSDLRAGGTDTQYF; CDR3nt: TGTGCCACCAGTGATTTGAGGGCGGGGGGCACAGATACGCAGTATTTT
abundance: many; d_gene: NA; v_gene: TRBV5-1; j_gene: TRBJ2-3; CDR3aa: CASSLAAGTDTQYF; CDR3nt: TGCGCCAGCAGCTTGGCGGCAGGCACAGATACGCAGTATTTT
abundance: NA; d_gene: NA; v_gene: TRBV28; j_gene: TRBJ2-1; CDR3aa: CASSHPSRQFF; CDR3nt: TGTGCCAGCAGCCACCCTAGCAGGCAGTTCTTC
abundance: NA; d_gene: TRBD1; v_gene: TRBV29-1; j_gene: TRBJ2-7; CDR3aa: CSVGNSGTGAYEQYF; CDR3nt: TGCAGCGTCGGGAACTCCGGGACAGGGGCCTACGAGCAGTACTTC
abundance: many; d_gene: NA; v_gene: TRBV11-2; j_gene: TRBJ1-2; CDR3aa: CASSLDSPRGYTF; CDR3nt: TGTGCCAGCAGTTTGGACAGCCCACGTGGCTACACCTTC
abundance: NA; d_gene: NA; v_gene: TRBV5-1; j_gene: TRBJ2-3; CDR3aa: CASRNQMAIYTDTQYF; CDR3nt: TGCGCCAGCAGAAATCAGATGGCGATTTATACAGATACGCAGTATTTT
abundance: many; d_gene: NA; v_gene: TRBV14; j_gene: TRBJ1-1; CDR3aa: CASSPGPSEAFF; CDR3nt: TGTGCCAGCAGCCCAGGACCCTCCGAAGCTTTCTTT
abundance: NA; d_gene: NA; v_gene: TRBV10-3; j_gene: TRBJ2-3; CDR3aa: CAIRPGTQQGTDTQYF; CDR3nt: TGTGCCATCCGCCCGGGGACTCAACAGGGGACAGATACGCAGTATTTT
abundance: few; d_gene: TRBD1; v_gene: TRBV10-3; j_gene: TRBJ2-1; CDR3aa: CAIRDRGLYEQFF; CDR3nt: TGTGCCATCAGAGACAGGGGGTTGTATGAGCAGTTCTTC
abundance: few; d_gene: NA; v_gene: TRBV5-5; j_gene: TRBJ2-2; CDR3aa: CASSFGGPGTGELFF; CDR3nt: TGTGCCAGCAGCTTCGGCGGTCCGGGGACCGGGGAGCTGTTTTTT